Each of the 5 T cell receptor beta chains below was sequenced from the same sample in a study of T-cell memory formation after mild COVID-19. In TCRdb, the 5' RACE reads were re-called with MiXCR into one record per CDR3 protein. The data show about 320,000 distinct CDR3 sequences, with 14% seen just once and around 20% held by the top ten. The material sequenced was PBMCs or a T cell subset sorted from them (not recorded which). Source of these receptors: a man younger than 30 who had mild COVID-19 (a few samples of this study predate the infection). Cell type and time point are not known.

This rearrangement joins TRBV19 to TRBJ2-7; weak D call: TRBD2 (6 bases). V was cut by 1 base and J by 4 bases, with 14 bases left in between. From germline, CDR1 is LNHDA and CDR2 SQIVND (reference sequence). The CDR3 runs to 15 residues. CDR3 region: CASSIGVGLIYEQYF. The CDR3 DNA follows: TGTGCCAGTAGTATAGGCGTGGGACTGATATACGAGCAGTACTTC.

The V gene is TRBV4-3, the J gene TRBJ2-2; TRBD1 matches at 8 bases. The germline CDR1 and CDR2 sequences are LGHNA and YSLEER. The CDR3 loop spans 16 amino acids. The trim removed 4 bases at V and 6 bases at J, leaving 10 bases unmatched. CDR3 loop: CASSPYPQGASGELFF. As DNA, the CDR3 is TGCGCCAGCAGCCCTTACCCGCAGGGGGCATCCGGGGAGCTGTTTTTT.

The J gene is TRBJ2-2, the V gene TRBV19, with D possibly matching TRBD2 (6 bases). V was trimmed by 3 bases and J by 5 bases, leaving 10 bases between them. Germline V gene sequence: CDR1 LNHDA, CDR2 SQIVND (reference sequence). CDR3 size: 14 residues. CDR3 DNA: TGTGCCAGTAGTATTATCGGGGGAACCGGGGAGCTGTTTTTT. The encoded protein is CASSIIGGTGELFF. The whole variable domain, filled in from reference TRBV19 and TRBJ2-2, reads DGGITQSPKYLFRKEGQNVTLSCEQNLNHDAMYWYRQDPGQGLRLIYYSQIVNDFQKGDIAEGYSVSREKKESFPLTVTSAQKNPTAFYLCASSIIGGTGELFFGEGSRLTVL.

The chain joins TRBV5-1 to TRBJ1-2, with 7 bases lining up with TRBD1. This CDR3 has 14 residues. Germline assignment: CDR1 SGHRS and CDR2 YFSETQ. Trimming took 7 bases from V and 4 from J; bases not matched to a gene: 10. DNA of the CDR3: TGCGCCAGCTCCCCGGGACAGACATCCTATGGCTACACCTTC. This encodes CASSPGQTSYGYTF.

This clonotype was seen more than once but under ten times. The CDR3 coding sequence is TGTGCCAGCAGACGAGCGGGCGAAGAGACCCAGTACTTC. Its protein product is CASRRAGEETQYF. The chain carries TRBV4-2 and TRBJ2-5; TRBD2 might be the D (6 bases). The CDR3 is 13 residues long. Looked up from germline, CDR1 is LGHNA and CDR2 is YNFKEQ. V was trimmed by 6 bases and J by 3 bases, leaving 11 bases between them.